This TCR beta chain stems from a study of T cell responses to AZD1222 COVID-19 vaccine. Study-level results: After the peak T cell response, and only then, were repertoires sampled. AZD1222 recipients seropositive at baseline numbered only 5 to 7. Reportedly, nearly half of unique spike TCRs recognized epitopes outside B.1.351/B.1.1.7 mutations. CD4 TCRs associated with vaccination spanned spike, dominating at 160-218 and 743-854.

Concerning this clone: Its antigen is not known.

TCRdb's table, derived via immunoSEQ multiplex PCR, lists solely in-frame clones and lacks some. The sample has some 170,000 clones, about 87% seen once; the top ten hold 4% to 4.5%. This TCR was recovered from an adult who received the MenACWY meningococcal vaccine as a control. The source material was peripheral blood, sampled 28 days after the second dose of the MenACWY control vaccine.

CDR3 in DNA: TGTGCCAGCAGTTCCCCGGGACCCCGGTTTGGGCAGTACTTC. It translates to CASSSPGPRFGQYF. The chain combines TRBV28 with TRBJ2-7, with D perhaps TRBD1 or TRBD2 (5 bases each). V was cut by 4 bases and J by 9 bases, with 19 bases left in between. The CDR3 is 14 amino acids. Germline V gene sequence: CDR1 MDHEN, CDR2 SYDVKM.